One sample yielded the 23 T cell receptor beta chains listed below, sequenced in a study of lymphopenia after photon versus proton radiotherapy. Data came from immunoSEQ multiplex PCR; TCRdb stores just in-frame clones and leaves some out. The sample records approximately 40,000 clones, around 83% being singletons. This specimen consisted of peripheral blood, obtained from a patient treated with proton-based radiotherapy. These receptors originate from a woman aged 65 to 85 with pancreatic cancer. Some clones in this sample may be carry-over from other donors' samples.

The chain links TRBV29-1 to TRBJ1-1; no reliable D call. Germline assignment: CDR1 SQVTM and CDR2 ANQGSEA. CDR3 length: 13 residues. The germline V and J ends were trimmed by 5 bases and 0 bases, with 10 bases remaining between them. The CDR3: CSVRTVMNTEAFF. The CDR3, as DNA: TGCAGCGTTCGTACAGTAATGAACACTGAAGCTTTCTTT. Combining the CDR3 with reference TRBV29-1 and TRBJ1-1 gives the whole variable domain SAVISQKPSRDICQRGTSLTIQCQVDSQVTMMFWYRQQPGQSLTLIATANQGSEATYESGFVIDKFPISRPNLTFSTLTVSNMSPEDSSIYLCSVRTVMNTEAFFGQGTRLTVV.

This clone was recorded a few times. The V and J genes are TRBV2 and TRBJ2-7; the match to TRBD1 covers 9 bases. Germline CDR1 is SNHLY and CDR2 is FYNNEI. This CDR3 comprises 16 residues. After removal of 0 bases from V and 7 bases from J, the junction contained 10 bases not matched to a gene. CDR3 region: CASSEAATGGGLEQYF. The CDR3 DNA is TGTGCCAGCAGTGAAGCAGCGACAGGGGGGGGATTGGAGCAGTACTTC.

J is TRBJ1-1 and V is TRBV15, with TRBD1 matching over 7 bases. V lost 0 bases and J lost 0; bases outside the gene matches: 7. The CDR3 totals 17 residues. Germline CDR1 LNHNV, CDR2 YYDKDF (reference sequence). The CDR3, as DNA: TGTGCCACCAGCAGAGATTTCGGGGGACAGTTGAACACTGAAGCTTTCTTT. Translation: CATSRDFGGQLNTEAFF.

The rearrangement uses TRBV12-2 and TRBJ2-7; TRBD2 is taken as the D call from the table, unchecked against the DNA. TRBV12-2 is recorded as a pseudogene. The CDR3 consists of 16 residues. In DNA form, the CDR3 reads TGTGCAAGTCGCTTACGTCACTTCAACCCAATACGGGAGCAGTACTTC. As protein: CASRLRHFNPIREQYF.

V usage is TRBV28 and J usage is TRBJ1-1; D gene unclear. V was clipped by 3 bases and J by 0 bases, with 11 bases between them. The CDR3 length is 15 residues. Per the germline V gene, CDR1 is MDHEN and CDR2 is SYDVKM. The chain's CDR3 is CASSFPSPMNTEAFF. CDR3 nucleotides: TGTGCCAGCAGTTTTCCCTCACCTATGAACACTGAAGCTTTCTTT.

There are a few counts of this clone. The chain recombines TRBV29-1 with TRBJ1-2; TRBD1 might be the D (5 bases). Looked up from germline, CDR1 is SQVTM and CDR2 is ANQGSEA. Trimming took 4 bases from V and 8 from J, leaving 8 bases between them. CDR3 length equals 10 residues. The CDR3 coding sequence is TGCAGCGTTGGGGAGGGGGGCTACACCTTC. It yields the protein CSVGEGGYTF.

A single count supports this clone. The J gene is TRBJ1-1, the V gene TRBV28; the D is unclear. From germline, CDR1 is MDHEN and CDR2 SYDVKM. This CDR3 is built from 14 residues. V was clipped by 2 bases and J by 1 base, with 8 bases between them. CDR3: CASSLRRQNTEAFF. The CDR3 coding sequence is TGTGCCAGCAGTTTACGAAGACAGAACACTGAAGCTTTCTTT.

The chain is built from TRBV6-5 and TRBJ2-5; 8 nucleotides match TRBD2. Trimming at V came to 2 bases and at J to 0 bases, leaving 5 bases not matched to a gene. Germline loops: CDR1 MNHEY, CDR2 SVGAGI. This CDR3 comprises 16 residues. In nucleotides, the CDR3 is TGTGCCAGCAGTTACAAGGCTAGCGGGCACCAAGAGACCCAGTACTTC. Protein sequence: CASSYKASGHQETQYF.

The rearrangement joins TRBV7-8 to TRBJ1-1; TRBD1 agrees at 7 bases. CDR3 length: 19 residues. After removal of 1 base from V and 1 base from J, the junction contained 15 bases not matched to a gene. Germline CDR1 SGHVS, CDR2 FQNEAQ. CDR3 nucleotide sequence: TGTGCCAGCAGCTTAGGGGTATTACTGAGTGCAGGGGGGAACACTGAAGCTTTCTTT. This gives the protein CASSLGVLLSAGGNTEAFF.

The chain links TRBV19 to TRBJ1-1; D might be TRBD1 (6 bases). V lost 7 bases and J lost 0, with 15 bases in between. From germline, CDR1 is LNHDA and CDR2 SQIVND (reference sequence). The CDR3 sequence is 15 residues long. The CDR3 loop reads CASTTGRGVNTEAFF. In nucleotides, the CDR3 is TGTGCCAGTACCACTGGAAGGGGGGTGAACACTGAAGCTTTCTTT.

The J gene is TRBJ2-3, the V gene TRBV9; 14 nucleotides agree with TRBD2. There are 17 residues in the CDR3. The V segment lost 3 bases and the J segment 5 bases; nucleotides outside the gene matches: 8. Germline V gives CDR1 SGDLS, CDR2 YYNGEE. CDR3 nucleotides: TGTGCCAGCAGCGAAGGGACTAGCGGGAGATTTCAAGATACGCAGTATTTT. It encodes CASSEGTSGRFQDTQYF. Based on the CDR3 plus reference TRBV9 and TRBJ2-3, the full variable domain is DSGVTQTPKHLITATGQRVTLRCSPRSGDLSVYWYQQSLDQGLQFLIQYYNGEERAKGNILERFSAQQFPDLHSELNLSSLELGDSALYFCASSEGTSGRFQDTQYFGPGTRLTVL.

This clone appeared once. The rearrangement links TRBV6-6 to TRBJ1-2; D is undetermined. The V end lost 0 bases, the J end lost 4 bases, and 12 bases lay between the germline ends. Germline V gene sequence: CDR1 MNHNY, CDR2 SVGAGI (reference sequence). This CDR3 region has 15 residues. The CDR3 sequence: CASSYSIQTLYGYTF. CDR3 DNA: TGTGCCAGCAGTTACTCGATTCAGACTCTCTATGGCTACACCTTC.

The rearrangement links TRBV19 to TRBJ1-2; TRBD1 is a possible D gene (6 bases). CDR1 is LNHDA, CDR2 SQIVND, per germline (reference sequence). V was pared by 8 bases and J by 6 bases, with 16 bases between. The CDR3 length is 13 residues. The CDR3: CASGEQGTHGYTF. Here the CDR3 DNA reads TGTGCCAGTGGGGAACAGGGTACCCATGGCTACACCTTC.

The chain uses TRBV6-5 and TRBJ2-2; D gene unclear. The CDR3 is 13 residues long. Trimming pared 5 bases from V and 1 base from J, leaving 5 bases between. The germline V gene encodes CDR1 MNHEY and CDR2 SVGAGI. The CDR3 sequence is CASSPRNTGELFF. The CDR3 DNA reads TGTGCCAGCAGTCCACGGAACACCGGGGAGCTGTTTTTT.

The genes are TRBV19 and TRBJ2-5; the D gene is possibly TRBD1 (6 bases). Trimming cost V 0 bases and J 4 bases, with 9 bases left between them. This CDR3 comprises 14 residues. CDR1 and CDR2 (germline): LNHDA, SQIVND (reference sequence). This CDR3 is CASSIDGGRETQYF. The CDR3 DNA reads TGTGCCAGTAGTATAGATGGGGGCCGAGAGACCCAGTACTTC.

The chain has TRBV19 and TRBJ2-2, with unresolved D. Germline CDR1 LNHDA, CDR2 SQIVND (reference sequence). The CDR3 length is 14 residues. The ends were cut back, 3 bases at V and 4 bases at J, with 9 bases in the middle. CDR3 sequence reads: CASSIPIPTGELFF. DNA for the CDR3: TGTGCCAGTAGTATCCCAATTCCCACCGGGGAGCTGTTTTTT.

J is TRBJ2-1 and V is TRBV11-1, with TRBD1 matching over 10 bases. The ends lost 0 bases at V and 7 bases at J; junction bases unmatched: 12. Germline V lookup: CDR1 SGHAT, CDR2 FQDESV (reference sequence). This CDR3 region has 18 residues. CDR3 sequence: CASSLALRGTGDGNEQFF. CDR3 in DNA: TGTGCCAGCAGCTTAGCACTGCGGGGGACAGGGGATGGGAATGAGCAGTTCTTC.

The CDR3 DNA sequence: TGCAGCGTCGCCGAGGGTACCGGCTACAATGAGCAGTTCTTC. It specifies CSVAEGTGYNEQFF. The rearrangement links TRBV29-1 to TRBJ2-1; D is possibly TRBD2 (5 bases). V was cut by 6 bases and J by 3 bases, with 15 bases left in between. Germline assignment: CDR1 SQVTM and CDR2 ANQGSEA. The CDR3 is 14 amino acids.

The chain couples TRBV23-1 to TRBJ2-7, with a tentative D call TRBD2 (6 bases). TRBV23-1 is an ORF; its function is uncertain. The CDR3 length is 13 residues. The V gene lost 6 bases and the J gene lost 7 bases, with 16 bases spanning the gap. CDR3: CASSQDHGGEQYF. In nucleotides, the CDR3 is TGCGCCAGCAGCCAAGATCACGGAGGGGAGCAGTACTTC.

This sequence joins TRBV5-1 and TRBJ1-5, with 9 bases identical to TRBD1. Germline V gene sequence: CDR1 SGHRS, CDR2 YFSETQ. The V segment lost 7 bases and the J segment 4 bases; nucleotides outside the gene matches: 3. This CDR3 spans 13 amino acids. CDR3: CASRTGENQPQHF. Here the CDR3 DNA reads TGCGCCAGCCGGACAGGGGAAAATCAGCCCCAGCATTTT.

The J gene is TRBJ1-1, the V gene TRBV19, with D unclear. Trimming removed 4 bases from V and 5 bases from J, with 20 bases in between. The CDR3 is 16 amino acids. In germline, CDR1 is LNHDA, CDR2 SQIVND (reference sequence). The DNA for the CDR3 is TGTGCCAGTAGTACCATTGATGGGCCTCAACGGACTGAAGCTTTCTTT. Protein product: CASSTIDGPQRTEAFF.

This chain links TRBV6-6 with TRBJ1-5; a possible D gene is TRBD1 (5 bases). This CDR3 region has 16 residues. Trimming cost V 2 bases and J 0 bases, with 11 bases left between them. Germline loops: CDR1 MNHNY, CDR2 SVGAGI (reference sequence). CDR3 nucleotide sequence: TGTGCCAGCAGTTACGAGGACAACTATAGCAATCAGCCCCAGCATTTT. Amino acid sequence: CASSYEDNYSNQPQHF.

The gene calls are TRBV28 and TRBJ2-5; D possibly corresponds to TRBD2 (6 bases). CDR1 is MDHEN and CDR2 is SYDVKM in the germline V gene. The CDR3 consists of 14 residues. With 5 bases removed from V and 5 bases from J, the gap between germline ends came to 15 bases. The chain's CDR3 is CASSSLAGRETQYF. CDR3 nucleotides: TGTGCCAGCAGTAGCCTCGCGGGGCGGGAGACCCAGTACTTC.